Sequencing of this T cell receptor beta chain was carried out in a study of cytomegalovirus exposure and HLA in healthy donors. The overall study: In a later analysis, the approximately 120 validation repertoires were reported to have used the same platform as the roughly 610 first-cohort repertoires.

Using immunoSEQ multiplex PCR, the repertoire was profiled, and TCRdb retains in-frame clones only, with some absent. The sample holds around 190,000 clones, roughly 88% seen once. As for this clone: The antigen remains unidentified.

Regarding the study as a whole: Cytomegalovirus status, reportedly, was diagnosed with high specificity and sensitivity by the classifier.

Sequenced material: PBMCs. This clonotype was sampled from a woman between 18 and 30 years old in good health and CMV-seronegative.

Here the CDR3 DNA reads TGTGCCAGCAGTCGCTCGCGGTCCGTCTACGAGCAGTACTTC. It specifies CASSRSRSVYEQYF. The rearrangement uses TRBV6-5 and TRBJ2-7, with unresolved D. Deletions cut 5 bases from V and 3 bases from J, with 14 bases between. Per germline, CDR1 MNHEY and CDR2 SVGAGI. This CDR3 is 14 amino acids long.